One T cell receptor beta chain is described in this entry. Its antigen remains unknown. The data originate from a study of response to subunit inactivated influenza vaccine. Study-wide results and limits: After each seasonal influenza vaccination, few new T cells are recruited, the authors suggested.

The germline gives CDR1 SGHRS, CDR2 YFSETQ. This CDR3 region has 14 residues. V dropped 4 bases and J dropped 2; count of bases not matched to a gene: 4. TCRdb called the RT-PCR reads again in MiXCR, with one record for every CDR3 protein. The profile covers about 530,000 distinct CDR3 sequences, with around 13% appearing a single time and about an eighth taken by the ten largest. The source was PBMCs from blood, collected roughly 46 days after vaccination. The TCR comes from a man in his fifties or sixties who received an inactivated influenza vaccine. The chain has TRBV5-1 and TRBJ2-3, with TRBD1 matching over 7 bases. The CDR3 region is CASSEQGITDTQYF. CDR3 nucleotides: TGCGCCAGCAGCGAACAGGGGATCACAGATACGCAGTATTTT.